This T cell receptor beta chain was profiled in a study of cytomegalovirus exposure and HLA in healthy donors. Overall study findings and caveats: Most TCRs appeared rarely, but some public TCRs recurred in many donors.

The donors were members of the approximately 110-subject validation cohort (separate from the approximately 670-subject first cohort). Germline lookup yields CDR1 LGHNA and CDR2 YSLEER. The CDR3 extends over 16 amino acids. Some clones are missing from TCRdb's copy, which holds only in-frame ones; the method was immunoSEQ multiplex PCR. This sample carries 250,000 or so clones, around nine tenths of them seen once, and the ten largest clones take 2% to 3%. On this clone: Its antigen remains unknown. Sequence at one end of the junction differs from germline and may be a read error.

The clonotype comes from a man between 18 and 35 years old in good health and CMV-seronegative. Specimen: PBMCs. The chain employs TRBV4-3 and TRBJ2-1, with D tentatively TRBD2 (6 bases). Here the CDR3 reads CASSRDLFSSYNGQFF. The CDR3 DNA sequence: TGCGCCAGCAGCCGGGACTTATTTAGCTCCTACAATGGGCAGTTCTTC.